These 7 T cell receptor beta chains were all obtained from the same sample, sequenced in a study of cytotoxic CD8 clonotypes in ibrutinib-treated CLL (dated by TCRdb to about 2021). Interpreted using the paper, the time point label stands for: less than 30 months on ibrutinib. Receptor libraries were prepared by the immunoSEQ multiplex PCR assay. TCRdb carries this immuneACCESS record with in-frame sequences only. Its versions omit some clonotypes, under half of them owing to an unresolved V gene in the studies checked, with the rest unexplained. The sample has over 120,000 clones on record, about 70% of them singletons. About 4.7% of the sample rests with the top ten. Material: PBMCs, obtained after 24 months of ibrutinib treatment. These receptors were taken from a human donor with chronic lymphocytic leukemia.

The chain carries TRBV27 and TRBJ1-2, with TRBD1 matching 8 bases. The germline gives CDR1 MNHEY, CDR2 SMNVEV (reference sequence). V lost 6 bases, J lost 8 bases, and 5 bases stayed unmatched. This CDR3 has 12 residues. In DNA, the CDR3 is TGTGCCAGCAGCCCGACAGGGGCCGGCTACACCTTC. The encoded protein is CASSPTGAGYTF.

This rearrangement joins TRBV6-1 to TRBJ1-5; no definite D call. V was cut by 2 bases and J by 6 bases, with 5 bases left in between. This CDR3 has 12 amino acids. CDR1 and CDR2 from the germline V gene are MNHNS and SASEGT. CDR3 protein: CASSEWGQPQHF. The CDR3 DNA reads TGTGCCAGCAGTGAATGGGGTCAGCCCCAGCATTTT.

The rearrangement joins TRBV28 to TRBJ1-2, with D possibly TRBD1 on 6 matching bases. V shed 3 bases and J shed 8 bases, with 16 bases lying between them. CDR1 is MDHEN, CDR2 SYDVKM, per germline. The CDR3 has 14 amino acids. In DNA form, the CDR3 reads TGTGCCAGCAGTTTTTGGGCAGGGGTCGGCGGCTACACCTTC. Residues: CASSFWAGVGGYTF.

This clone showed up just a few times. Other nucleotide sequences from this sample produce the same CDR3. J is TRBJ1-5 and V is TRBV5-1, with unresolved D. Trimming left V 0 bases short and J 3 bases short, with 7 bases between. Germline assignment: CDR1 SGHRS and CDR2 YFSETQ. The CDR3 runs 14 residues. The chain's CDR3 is CASSLGQPNQPQHF. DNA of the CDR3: TGCGCCAGCAGCTTGGGCCAGCCCAATCAGCCCCAGCATTTT. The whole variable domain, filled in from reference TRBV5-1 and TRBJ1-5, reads KAGVTQTPRYLIKTRGQQVTLSCSPISGHRSVSWYQQTPGQGLQFLFEYFSETQRNKGNFPGRFSGRQFSNSRSEMNVSTLELGDSALYLCASSLGQPNQPQHFGDGTRLSIL.

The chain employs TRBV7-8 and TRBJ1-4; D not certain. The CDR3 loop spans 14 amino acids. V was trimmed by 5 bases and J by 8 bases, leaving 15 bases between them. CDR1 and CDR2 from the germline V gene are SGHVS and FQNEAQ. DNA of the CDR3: TGTGCCAGCAGCCCCCAGGATGTGGGGGAAAAACTGTTTTTT. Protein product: CASSPQDVGEKLFF.

DNA for the CDR3: TGTGCCAGCAGTTACGGCAGGGAGTGGTGGGAGACCCAGTACTTC. It encodes CASSYGREWWETQYF. The chain links TRBV6-5 to TRBJ2-5, with D perhaps matching TRBD1 or TRBD2 (5 bases each). V was trimmed by 2 bases and J by 5 bases, leaving 15 bases between them. CDR1 and CDR2 (germline): MNHEY, SVGAGI. This CDR3 is 15 amino acids long.

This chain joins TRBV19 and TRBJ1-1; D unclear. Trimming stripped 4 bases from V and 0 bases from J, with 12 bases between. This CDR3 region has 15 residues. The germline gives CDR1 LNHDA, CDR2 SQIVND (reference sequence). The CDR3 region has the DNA TGTGCCAGTAGTACCGGACGGATAATGAACACTGAAGCTTTCTTT. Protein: CASSTGRIMNTEAFF.